The entry that follows covers one T cell receptor beta chain sequence. CDR1 is DFQATT, CDR2 SNEGSKA, per germline (reference sequence). Trimming removed 6 bases from V and 1 base from J, with 17 bases in between. The CDR3 spans 15 residues. The data were obtained in a study of blood T cell repertoires in COVID-19. The method was immunoSEQ multiplex PCR; TCRdb's version includes in-frame clones alone and lacks a portion of them. Counted here are about 280,000 clones, roughly 80% occurring once; the ten biggest clones make up approximately 5%. Sequenced input: PBMCs or T cells enriched from blood (not recorded which). The chain is built from TRBV20-1 and TRBJ2-3, with unresolved D. The source of this sequence is a man aged 35-49 years who had been exposed to COVID-19. DNA of the CDR3: TGCAGTGCCAGTATAACGGGTGGTGGCACAGATACGCAGTATTTT. It translates to CSASITGGGTDTQYF.